This TCR beta chain appears in the sequencing data of a study of immune evolution from preneoplasia to lung adenocarcinoma. General study points: T cell clonality was higher in KRAS-mutant than EGFR-mutant or wild-type nodules. Top clone share appeared to fall from AAH through AIS, MIA, adenocarcinoma.

Patients had resection in Japan or China between the mid-2010s and the late 2010s. In the case of this clone: The antigen remains unidentified.

Profiled with immunoSEQ multiplex PCR; TCRdb holds only in-frame clones, not every one. The data hold roughly 35,000 clones, with 60% to 75% observed a single time. The CDR3 totals 13 residues. Germline V gene sequence: CDR1 SEHNR, CDR2 FQNEAQ (reference sequence). V trimming: 4 bases; J trimming: 5 bases; junction bases outside the gene matches: 1. What was sequenced was FFPE invasive lung adenocarcinoma tissue. The TCR was taken from a person in their sixties or seventies with lung adenocarcinoma. The V call is TRBV7-9, the J call TRBJ2-5, with TRBD1 matching over 10 bases. The CDR3 spells CASSSGQGETQYF. The CDR3 DNA follows: TGTGCCAGCAGCTCGGGACAGGGGGAGACCCAGTACTTC.